One and the same sample provided the 15 T cell receptor beta chains below, sequenced in a study of T cell responses to AZD1222 COVID-19 vaccine. Sequenced by immunoSEQ multiplex PCR; TCRdb stores in-frame clones only, minus some. This table has about 85,000 clones, 88% appearing once. The sequencing here drew on peripheral blood, taken on day 0 of AZD1222 vaccination. The source is an adult in good health.

This clone has just a few counts. The rearrangement links TRBV5-1 to TRBJ2-7, with 7 bases lining up with TRBD2. CDR1 is SGHRS, CDR2 YFSETQ, per germline. The V gene end was trimmed by 5 bases and the J gene end by 0 bases; junction bases not matched to a gene: 8. This CDR3 comprises 15 residues. The CDR3 protein is CASRGGVNLSYEQYF. Written as DNA, the CDR3 is TGCGCCAGCAGGGGAGGGGTCAATCTCTCCTACGAGCAGTACTTC.

The chain is built from TRBV27 and TRBJ2-5; a possible D gene is TRBD1 (6 bases). The CDR3 runs 15 residues. V lost 1 base to trimming and J lost 2 bases, with 11 bases between them. Looked up from germline, CDR1 is MNHEY and CDR2 is SMNVEV (reference sequence). In DNA form, the CDR3 reads TGTGCCAGCAGTTTATACGAGGGGGAACAAGAGACCCAGTACTTC. Its protein is CASSLYEGEQETQYF.

This rearrangement joins TRBV7-8 to TRBJ2-5; D unresolved. Germline V lookup: CDR1 SGHVS, CDR2 FQNEAQ. The CDR3 is 14 amino acids. V lost 0 bases, J lost 3 bases, and 8 bases lay in between. CDR3 DNA: TGTGCCAGCAGCTTAGCGACCAGAAAAGAGACCCAGTACTTC. Amino acids: CASSLATRKETQYF.

This rearrangement joins TRBV2 to TRBJ1-5, with D possibly being TRBD1 (5 bases). CDR1 SNHLY and CDR2 FYNNEI come from the germline V gene. Trimming cost V 7 bases and J 3 bases, with 7 bases left between them. This CDR3 is 12 amino acids long. The chain's CDR3 is CASKDTNQPQHF. In nucleotides, the CDR3 is TGTGCCAGCAAGGACACCAATCAGCCCCAGCATTTT.

The chain employs TRBV29-1 and TRBJ1-2, with D possibly being TRBD1 (5 bases). The CDR3 spans 13 residues. CDR1 is SQVTM, CDR2 ANQGSEA, per germline. DNA for the CDR3: TGCGCTAGCGGAAGGGGCAGAGACTATGGCTACACCTTC. Translated, it gives CASGRGRDYGYTF.

The genes are TRBV5-6 and TRBJ1-1; D might be TRBD1 (6 bases). Germline CDR1 and CDR2: SGHDT and YYEEEE. The CDR3 covers 13 residues. Trimming shortened V by 5 bases and J by 1 base, and 9 bases separated the two germline ends. The CDR3 loop is CASRYRENTEAFF. CDR3 DNA: TGTGCCAGCAGGTACAGGGAGAACACTGAAGCTTTCTTT.

The rearrangement uses TRBV7-3 and TRBJ2-1; 7 nucleotides match TRBD2. The CDR3 contains 15 residues. Germline loops: CDR1 SGHTA, CDR2 FQGTGA. V lost 1 base and J lost 3; bases outside the gene matches: 3. As DNA, the CDR3 is TGTGCCAGCAGCTTAAGCGGGACTATCTACAATGAGCAGTTCTTC. Protein sequence: CASSLSGTIYNEQFF.

V and J are TRBV7-8 and TRBJ2-7; D remains unclear. The ends were cut back, 1 base at V and 4 bases at J, with 14 bases in the middle. This CDR3 spans 15 amino acids. Germline lookup yields CDR1 SGHVS and CDR2 FQNEAQ. CDR3 sequence: CASSLDTGTLYEQYF. Here the CDR3 DNA reads TGTGCCAGCAGCTTAGATACTGGAACTCTTTACGAGCAGTACTTC.

V usage is TRBV6-6 and J usage is TRBJ1-5; no clear D. Trimming pared 6 bases from V and 4 bases from J, leaving 7 bases between. The germline V gene has CDR1 MNHNY and CDR2 SVGAGI (reference sequence). This CDR3 has 12 residues. The CDR3 loop reads CASRGGNQPQHF. The CDR3 region has the DNA TGTGCCAGCAGGGGAGGTAATCAGCCCCAGCATTTT.

This chain joins TRBV6-1 and TRBJ1-5, with D unclear. The CDR3 contains 16 residues. Trimming took 1 base from V and 0 from J, leaving 10 bases between them. Germline V gives CDR1 MNHNS, CDR2 SASEGT. The CDR3 loop is CASSEEVGYSNQPQHF. Here the CDR3 DNA reads TGTGCCAGCAGTGAAGAGGTAGGATATAGCAATCAGCCCCAGCATTTT.

The chain employs TRBV30 and TRBJ1-2; TRBD1 is a possible D gene (6 bases). Trimming removed 1 base at V and 8 bases at J, with 11 bases between. The CDR3 totals 12 residues. Germline V CDR1 and CDR2: GTSNPN, SVGIG (reference sequence). The CDR3 DNA is TGTGCCTGGAGTGCAGGGGTAGGAGGCTACACCTTC. Its protein is CAWSAGVGGYTF.

This chain uses TRBV5-1 with TRBJ2-5; 10 bases map to TRBD2. V dropped 7 bases and J dropped 5; count of bases not matched to a gene: 8. The length of the CDR3 is 14 residues. The germline V gene has CDR1 SGHRS and CDR2 YFSETQ. CDR3 DNA sequence: TGCGCCAGCTTCAGGAGCGGGAGGGCGGAGACCCAGTACTTC. Amino acids: CASFRSGRAETQYF.

In nucleotides, the CDR3 is TGTGCCAGTGGACAGGGGCTGGAGCAGTACTTC. Residues: CASGQGLEQYF. V gene TRBV2 combines with J gene TRBJ2-7; 9 bases agree with TRBD1. This CDR3 contains 11 residues. Germline loops: CDR1 SNHLY, CDR2 FYNNEI. Trimming at V came to 9 bases and at J to 7 bases, leaving 4 bases not matched to a gene.

This clone is a singleton in its sample. This sequence joins TRBV4-3 and TRBJ1-5, with no clear D. V was cut by 0 bases and J by 7 bases, with 13 bases left in between. The CDR3 is 15 residues long. The germline gives CDR1 LGHNA, CDR2 YSLEER. The CDR3 region has the DNA TGCGCCAGCAGCCAAGATCTCTCGGGGTACCAGCCCCAGCATTTT. It translates to CASSQDLSGYQPQHF.

The chain uses TRBV28 and TRBJ1-5, with no clear D. In germline, CDR1 is MDHEN, CDR2 SYDVKM. The V gene lost 6 bases and the J gene lost 3 bases, with 15 bases spanning the gap. There are 15 residues in the CDR3. CDR3: CASRLPGRYNQPQHF. For the CDR3, the DNA is TGTGCCAGCAGGTTACCCGGGCGATACAATCAGCCCCAGCATTTT. Variable domain in full (rest from reference TRBV28 and TRBJ1-5): DVKVTQSSRYLVKRTGEKVFLECVQDMDHENMFWYRQDPGLGLRLIYFSYDVKMKEKGDIPEGYSVSREKKERFSLILESASTNQTSMYLCASRLPGRYNQPQHFGDGTRLSIL.